This is a list of T cell receptor beta chains from one sample in a study of T cells in Graves' hyperthyroidism and ophthalmopathy. TCRdb recomputed calls from the multiplex PCR reads with MiXCR, one row per CDR3 protein. Found here are under 350,000 distinct CDR3 sequences, around a sixth of them singletons; the top ten hold approximately 54%. The sample comprised blood. These receptors were collected from a woman in her forties or fifties with Graves' hyperthyroidism. The CDR3 runs from the conserved cysteine through the conserved F or W. D genes are given only for firm matches. Only some rows state a clone size, as once, few, many or a class for expanded clones.

j_gene	abundance	v_gene	d_gene	CDR3aa	CDR3nt
TRBJ2-1	few	TRBV5-1	NA	CASSREAYNEQFF	TGCGCCAGCAGTAGGGAGGCCTACAATGAGCAGTTCTTC
TRBJ2-3	once	TRBV9	TRBD2	CASSVGGGEDTQYF	TGTGCCAGCAGCGTAGGCGGGGGAGAGGATACGCAGTATTTT
TRBJ2-1	NA	TRBV10-3	NA	CAISESPLKNNEQFF	TGTGCCATCAGTGAGTCCCCCCTGAAAAACAATGAGCAGTTCTTC
TRBJ2-1	many	TRBV20-1	NA	CSASNGLQKYNEQFF	TGCAGTGCTAGTAACGGACTCCAGAAGTACAATGAGCAGTTCTTC
TRBJ1-4	few	TRBV28	TRBD1	CASSTTGGREKLFF	TGTGCCAGCAGTACGACAGGGGGTCGTGAAAAACTGTTTTTT
TRBJ2-3	many	TRBV2	NA	CASSSRDPERDTQYF	TGTGCCAGCAGCTCCCGGGACCCCGAAAGAGATACGCAGTATTTT
TRBJ1-1	many	TRBV6-1	TRBD1	CASSEGQGRPEAFF	TGTGCCAGCAGTGAGGGACAGGGGAGGCCTGAAGCTTTCTTT
TRBJ2-2	NA	TRBV19	TRBD1	CAGRQGSYTGELFF	TGTGCCGGACGACAGGGGTCATACACCGGGGAGCTGTTTTTT
TRBJ2-2	many	TRBV6-1	NA	CASSPQQLGGELFF	TGTGCCAGCAGCCCGCAGCAGTTGGGGGGGGAGCTGTTTTTT
TRBJ2-7	few	TRBV20-1	TRBD2	CSARAGLAGDEEQYF	TGCAGTGCTAGGGCCGGACTAGCGGGAGATGAGGAGCAGTACTTC
TRBJ1-5	NA	TRBV28	NA	CASISYSNQPQHF	TGTGCCAGCATAAGTTATAGCAATCAGCCCCAGCATTTT
TRBJ2-7	many	TRBV9	NA	CASSVAQGYEQYF	TGTGCCAGCAGCGTAGCACAGGGTTACGAGCAGTACTTC
TRBJ1-2	many	TRBV6-1	NA	CASTPDGYGYTF	TGTGCCAGCACCCCGGACGGCTATGGCTACACCTTC
TRBJ2-7	few	TRBV5-1	NA	CASSPLGRDSSYEQYF	TGCGCCAGCAGCCCCCTAGGGCGGGACTCCTCCTACGAGCAGTACTTC
TRBJ1-1	NA	TRBV7-8	NA	CASSFWAVFAEDTGAFF	TGTGCCAGCAGCTTTTGGGCGGTTTTCGCGGAGGACACTGGAGCTTTCTTT
TRBJ2-1	many	TRBV5-5	TRBD1	CASSTRDRAPYNEQFF	TGTGCCAGCAGCACGCGCGACAGGGCTCCTTACAATGAGCAGTTCTTC